One sample yielded the 11 T cell receptor beta chains listed below, sequenced in a study of early stage breast cancer tumors. Only in-frame clones appear in the TCRdb table, and some are missing; sequencing was by immunoSEQ multiplex PCR. Of about 69,000 clones in the sample, approximately 84% were seen once. The specimen sequenced was blood. These receptors were taken from a person in their 40s with breast cancer.

As DNA, the CDR3 is TGTGCCAGCAGCTTGAAGCCTGGGAATGAGCAGTTCTTC. This sequence encodes CASSLKPGNEQFF. This chain links TRBV11-2 with TRBJ2-1; D ambiguous. The CDR3 spans 13 residues. Germline V gene sequence: CDR1 SGHAT, CDR2 FQNNGV. Trimming left V 3 bases short and J 7 bases short, with 10 bases between.

The rearrangement uses TRBV19 and TRBJ2-5; the D gene is possibly TRBD1 (6 bases). Per the germline V gene, CDR1 is LNHDA and CDR2 is SQIVND (reference sequence). The germline V and J ends were trimmed by 2 bases and 0 bases, with 13 bases remaining between them. This CDR3 has 16 residues. CDR3 in amino acids: CASSILGTLNQETQYF. The CDR3 bases are TGTGCCAGTAGTATACTCGGGACACTCAACCAAGAGACCCAGTACTTC.

The rearrangement uses TRBV4-1 and TRBJ1-2; weak D call: TRBD1 (5 bases). Trimming removed 0 bases from V and 6 bases from J, with 14 bases in between. Germline loops: CDR1 MGHRA, CDR2 YSYEKL. This CDR3 spans 15 amino acids. CDR3 amino acids: CASSQDHRPGDGYTF. CDR3 DNA sequence: TGCGCCAGCAGCCAAGATCACAGGCCGGGGGATGGCTACACCTTC.

V is TRBV10-3 and J is TRBJ2-3, with a tentative D call TRBD2 (6 bases). CDR1 and CDR2 from the germline V gene are ENHRY and SYGVKD. The CDR3 spans 12 residues. Trimming left V 3 bases short and J 8 bases short, with 9 bases between. CDR3 amino acids: CAISDLRGTQYF. CDR3 coding DNA: TGTGCCATCAGTGACTTGCGGGGTACGCAGTATTTT.

This clone has just one count. The V call is TRBV28, the J call TRBJ2-4; 11 bases are shared with TRBD2. The CDR3 spans 18 residues. The germline V gene has CDR1 MDHEN and CDR2 SYDVKM. V shed 1 base and J 5 bases; nucleotides not matched to a gene: 10. Here the CDR3 reads CASSLLTRGLAEQNIQYF. The DNA for the CDR3 is TGTGCCAGCAGTTTATTAACTAGGGGACTAGCGGAGCAAAACATTCAGTACTTC.

The gene calls are TRBV18 and TRBJ2-1; D might be TRBD2 (5 bases). The germline V and J ends were trimmed by 5 bases and 4 bases, with 15 bases remaining between them. Germline V gene lookup returns CDR1 KGHSH and CDR2 LQKENI. The length of the CDR3 is 15 residues. This CDR3 is CASSDYITAYNEQFF. The DNA of the CDR3 is TGTGCCAGCTCAGACTACATCACGGCGTACAATGAGCAGTTCTTC.

The chain combines TRBV6-5 with TRBJ2-5, with 7 positions matching TRBD2. After removal of 5 bases from V and 4 bases from J, the junction contained 4 bases not matched to a gene. The CDR3 length is 13 residues. Germline assignment: CDR1 MNHEY and CDR2 SVGAGI. The CDR3 sequence is CASSTLAAETQYF. As DNA, the CDR3 is TGTGCCAGCAGTACCCTAGCGGCAGAGACCCAGTACTTC.

The CDR3 nucleotides read TGCGCCAGCAGCCTACAGGGGGCTGTTGAAGCTTTCTTT. The encoded protein is CASSLQGAVEAFF. The chain joins TRBV5-1 to TRBJ1-1, with TRBD1 identical over 9 bases. The CDR3 is made up of 13 amino acids. V lost 4 bases, J lost 7 bases, and 5 bases stayed unmatched. From germline, CDR1 is SGHRS and CDR2 YFSETQ.

The chain combines TRBV5-4 with TRBJ2-7; D is unresolved. The CDR3 spans 14 residues. V was cut by 0 bases and J by 1 base, with 8 bases left in between. CDR1 and CDR2 (germline): SGHNT, YYREEE (reference sequence). CDR3 sequence (DNA): TGTGCCAGCAGCTTGGACGCAGGATCCTACGAGCAGTACTTC. As protein: CASSLDAGSYEQYF.

The CDR3 DNA is TGTGCCAGCAGGTCAAGTCACAGGGGAGGGAACACCGGGGAGCTGTTTTTT. Translated, it gives CASRSSHRGGNTGELFF. The chain employs TRBV21-1 and TRBJ2-2; TRBD1 is the table's D call, not checked against the DNA. TRBV21-1 is classified as a pseudogene. CDR3 size: 17 residues.

CDR3 in DNA: TGTGCCACGGCCCAGAGGGGAGATACGCAGTATTTT. It codes for CATAQRGDTQYF. The gene calls are TRBV2 and TRBJ2-3; D is perhaps TRBD1 or TRBD2 (5 bases each). Trimming shortened V by 10 bases and J by 5 bases, and 13 bases separated the two germline ends. The CDR3 has 12 amino acids. Germline V gives CDR1 SNHLY, CDR2 FYNNEI.